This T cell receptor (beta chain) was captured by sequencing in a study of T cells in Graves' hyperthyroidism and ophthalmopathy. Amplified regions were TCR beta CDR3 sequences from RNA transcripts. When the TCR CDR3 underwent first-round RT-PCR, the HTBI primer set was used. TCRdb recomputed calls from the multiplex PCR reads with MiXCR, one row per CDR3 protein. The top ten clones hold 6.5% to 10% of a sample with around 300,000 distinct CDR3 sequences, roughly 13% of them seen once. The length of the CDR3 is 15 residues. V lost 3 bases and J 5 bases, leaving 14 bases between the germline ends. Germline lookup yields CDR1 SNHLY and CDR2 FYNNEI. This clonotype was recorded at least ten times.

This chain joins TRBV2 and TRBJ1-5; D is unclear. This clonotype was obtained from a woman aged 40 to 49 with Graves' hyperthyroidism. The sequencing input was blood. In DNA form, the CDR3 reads TGTGCCAGCAGTGAGACGGCCGGGAGAGATCAGCCCCAGCATTTT. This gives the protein CASSETAGRDQPQHF.